This TCR beta chain was retrieved from a study of molecular identifiers for immune sequencing clone quantification. Study as a whole: Split five ways in replicates, RNA from roughly 20,000 or 100,000 naive CD8 cells had four portions sequenced.

In its sample, this clonotype was seen many times. Its cognate antigen is unknown. Notes on the study in general: Over 99% of effector molecules, yet under 1% of naive-cell molecules, were held by clones above 20 RNA copies.

Preparation methods for the bulk TCR libraries were those previously described, with listed TCR primers. A single record per CDR3 protein comes from TCRdb applying MiXCR to the PCR reads. The profile shows 60,000 to 70,000 distinct CDR3 sequences, about a sixth of them singletons. A CD8+CD4-CCR7+CD45RA+ phenotype served as the sorting definition for naive CD8 T cells. The CDR3 is made up of 15 amino acids. The germline V gene has CDR1 LGHNT and CDR2 FRNRAP. V lost 2 bases and J lost 5, with 15 bases in between. V usage is TRBV12-5 and J usage is TRBJ1-1; no definite D call. The specimen sequenced was naive CD8+ T cells from blood, with Jurkat cell RNA spiked in. Documented subset: FACS-sorted CD8+CD4-CCR7+CD45RA+ naive T cells. The sequence derives from a human donor in good health. Some libraries in this study had Jurkat cell RNA spiked in. CDR3 sequence (DNA): TGTGCTAGTGGTTTGCAGATAATGGTCAATACTGAAGCTTTCTTT. Its protein is CASGLQIMVNTEAFF.